A selection of T cell receptor beta chains follows, all from one sample in a study of regulatory T cells in long-lasting Graves disease. TCRdb itself ran the multiplex PCR reads through MiXCR, one entry per CDR3 protein. The sample records over 200,000 distinct CDR3 sequences, about a sixth being singletons. The specimen was peripheral blood mononuclear cells (PBMCs), collected at new diagnosis, from a patient treated with antithyroid drugs. These TCRs come from a female donor with Graves disease. Both conserved end residues are trimmed from each CDR3. Each record gives: clone size, D gene, V gene, CDR3 protein. The D gene is left open where the match is weak. The size of a clone is reported for some rows only, either as once, few or many, or as a class for expanded clones.

>many|.|TRBV13
ASSLDESGANVLT
>many|.|TRBV12-5
ASGLLNSPLH
>many|TRBD1|TRBV5-1
ASSPRTGNTGELF
>many|.|TRBV4-3
ASSQEGGAHEKLF
>many|TRBD1|TRBV18
ASSPLRDRDGNTIY
>many|.|TRBV7-2
ASSQWGGDRPQH
>many|TRBD1|TRBV7-8
ASSWGQGSGNTIY
>.|.|TRBV4-3
ASSQETPGQPQH
>.|.|TRBV6-1
ASSRRLTEQF
>many|TRBD1|TRBV12-3/TRBV12-4
ASSSDRGWSSNEKLF
>many|TRBD1|TRBV27
ASSLSVGTGPQETQY
>many|TRBD2|TRBV12-3/TRBV12-4
ASSSLTSGMDIQY
>many|.|TRBV19
ASSIRGDPQH
>many|TRBD2|TRBV24-1
ATSDLVSGSYNEQF
>many|.|TRBV20-1
SARISGTTDTQY
>many|.|TRBV29-1
SVGRRGGEQF
>many|.|TRBV24-1
ATSPTRGDYGYT
>many|.|TRBV24-1
ATSDAGADTGELF
>many|.|TRBV5-8
ASSAGGGDTQY
>few|.|TRBV7-9
ASSLRLLSSYNEQF
>many|.|TRBV5-4
ASSREPGGISDEQY